This TCR beta chain was obtained from a study of vaccination effects on CD4 cells after COVID-19. With the ViraFEST assay, the study expanded antigen-specific CD4+ T cells using viral peptide pools, then sequenced them. Researchers isolated CD4+ T cells once approximately eleven days of culture had elapsed. No vaccinee had earlier SARS-CoV-2 infection, and nucleocapsid antibodies were negative. IL-2 medium supplanted half the medium on days 3 and 7. Generated by immunoSEQ multiplex PCR, the TCRdb table keeps only in-frame clones and is missing some. The sample carries 41,000 or so clones, under 75% recorded once. On this clone: The target antigen is unknown.

Specimen: CD4+ T cells from PBMCs cultured with HCoV-OC43 spike peptides, collected before COVID-19 vaccination. The subset: HCoV-OC43 spike overlapping peptide pool stimulation. This TCR came from a human donor who received a COVID-19 vaccine.

The CDR3 reads CASSQFRPGQLNTEAFF. The DNA of the CDR3 is TGCGCCAGCAGCCAATTTCGCCCAGGACAGCTGAACACTGAAGCTTTCTTT. The V gene is TRBV4-1, the J gene TRBJ1-1, with D perhaps TRBD1 (6 bases). Between the trimmed V and J ends, which lost 2 bases and 0 bases, there was a span of 16 bases. This CDR3 is built from 17 residues. CDR1 and CDR2 from the germline V gene are MGHRA and YSYEKL.